The 26 T cell receptor beta chains below come from one sample, sequenced in a study of blood T cell repertoires in COVID-19. This table comes from immunoSEQ multiplex PCR, and its TCRdb copy is limited to in-frame clones, with some not included. The repertoire holds hundreds of thousands of clones, with approximately 86% as singletons. Sequencing was performed on peripheral blood. The receptors were gathered from a man in his 70s with acute or convalescent COVID-19.

This clone has only a few counts. The gene calls are TRBV5-5 and TRBJ2-7; D is unresolved. The CDR3 has 13 residues. Between the trimmed V and J ends, which lost 2 bases and 7 bases, there was a span of 13 bases. From germline, CDR1 is SGHKS and CDR2 YYEKEE (reference sequence). In nucleotides, the CDR3 is TGTGCCAGCAGCTTTGAGCCCTCTCCAGAGCAGTACTTC. Encoded protein: CASSFEPSPEQYF.

This clone showed up just once. The chain links TRBV12-2 to TRBJ2-2; TRBD1 is taken as the D call from the table, unchecked against the DNA. TRBV12-2 is a pseudogene segment. This CDR3 region has 17 residues. CDR3 protein: CASRLVRTPTNTGELFF. In DNA, the CDR3 is TGTGCAAGTCGCTTAGTTAGGACACCGACGAACACCGGGGAGCTGTTTTTT.

The chain recombines TRBV30 with TRBJ2-1; TRBD1 aligns across 7 bases. Germline V gives CDR1 GTSNPN, CDR2 SVGIG (reference sequence). There are 14 residues in the CDR3. The V segment lost 1 base and the J segment 7 bases; nucleotides outside the gene matches: 7. The CDR3 DNA sequence: TGTGCCTGGAGTGGACAGGGCGGTGGTAATGAGCAGTTCTTC. This codes for CAWSGQGGGNEQFF.

This sequence joins TRBV24-1 and TRBJ2-2; 13 nucleotides match TRBD2. The CDR3 extends over 17 amino acids. Germline V gene data show CDR1 as KGHDR and CDR2 as SFDVKD. With 3 bases clipped from V and 6 bases from J, the junction kept 6 bases outside the gene matches. CDR3: CATSDRLAGGGAGELFF. The CDR3 DNA reads as TGTGCCACCAGTGATCGACTAGCGGGAGGTGGAGCCGGGGAGCTGTTTTTT.

This clone was found once. The V and J genes are TRBV7-2 and TRBJ2-7; 11 nucleotides agree with TRBD1. CDR1 SGHTA and CDR2 FQGNSA come from the germline V gene. V lost 5 bases to trimming and J lost 4 bases; unmatched junction nucleotides: 7. The CDR3 contains 15 residues. The chain's CDR3 is CASSPRGQGAYEQYF. CDR3 nucleotide sequence: TGTGCCAGCAGCCCACGCGGACAGGGGGCTTACGAGCAGTACTTC.

This rearrangement joins TRBV5-6 to TRBJ1-1; TRBD1 matches 10 bases. The CDR3 sequence is 16 residues long. Germline V gene lookup returns CDR1 SGHDT and CDR2 YYEEEE. Trimming cost V 1 base and J 8 bases; bases outside gene matches: 11. CDR3 in DNA: TGTGCCAGCAGCTTGTTGACAGGGGGCCGGATCTTGGAAGCTTTCTTT. This gives the protein CASSLLTGGRILEAFF. Supplemented by reference TRBV5-6 and TRBJ1-1, the full variable domain reads DAGVTQSPTHLIKTRGQQVTLRCSPKSGHDTVSWYQQALGQGPQFIFQYYEEEERQRGNFPDRFSGHQFPNYSSELNVNALLLGDSALYLCASSLLTGGRILEAFFGQGTRLTVV.

The rearrangement joins TRBV11-2 to TRBJ2-7, with D unclear. CDR1 SGHAT and CDR2 FQNNGV come from the germline V gene. CDR3 length: 14 amino acids. V shed 1 base and J shed 2 bases, with 9 bases lying between them. The CDR3 region is CASSLGQAPYEQYF. DNA of the CDR3: TGTGCCAGCAGCTTAGGTCAGGCCCCCTACGAGCAGTACTTC.

The chain has TRBV28 and TRBJ1-1; perhaps TRBD1 as D (5 bases). The CDR3 runs 13 residues. Germline assignment: CDR1 MDHEN and CDR2 SYDVKM. V lost 2 bases, J lost 11 bases, and 15 bases lay in between. The CDR3 region has the DNA TGTGCCAGCAGTTTAGAGGCCTGGACAAGTGCTTTCTTT. It yields the protein CASSLEAWTSAFF. Using reference TRBV28 and TRBJ1-1 for the parts outside the CDR3, the full variable domain is DVKVTQSSRYLVKRTGEKVFLECVQDMDHENMFWYRQDPGLGLRLIYFSYDVKMKEKGDIPEGYSVSREKKERFSLILESASTNQTSMYLCASSLEAWTSAFFGQGTRLTVV.

This rearrangement joins TRBV12-2 to TRBJ2-7; the table calls TRBD1, which could not be checked here. TRBV12-2 is a listed pseudogene. This CDR3 is built from 16 residues. DNA of the CDR3: TGTGCAAGTCGCTTAGGGGCAGACCCCGGGACAGACGAGCAGTACTTC. It yields the protein CASRLGADPGTDEQYF.

This clone was seen just once. This rearrangement joins TRBV19 to TRBJ1-3; TRBD1 might be the D (6 bases). The CDR3 is 15 amino acids. Germline CDR1 LNHDA, CDR2 SQIVND (reference sequence). V shed 9 bases and J shed 0 bases, with 15 bases lying between them. CDR3 DNA: TGTGCCAGCTCCCGGGACACCGACTCTGGAAACACCATATATTTT. Its translation: CASSRDTDSGNTIYF.

In this sample, this clone turned up once. The chain employs TRBV30 and TRBJ2-5, with D possibly being TRBD2 (5 bases). This CDR3 region has 16 residues. Germline CDR1 reads GTSNPN; CDR2 reads SVGIG (reference sequence). The germline V and J ends were trimmed by 2 bases and 1 base, with 17 bases remaining between them. The DNA for the CDR3 is TGTGCCTGGAGTCCGGGCCCGGGTAGCGCCCAAGAGACCCAGTACTTC. Translation gives CAWSPGPGSAQETQYF.

The gene calls are TRBV6-5 and TRBJ1-2, with D perhaps matching TRBD1 (6 bases). The CDR3 is 15 residues long. Germline V gene lookup returns CDR1 MNHEY and CDR2 SVGAGI. V gave up 0 bases and J gave up 7 bases, with 15 bases separating them. The CDR3, as DNA: TGTGCCAGCAGTTACTCGAACAGGGCTCAGGGTGGCTACACCTTC. Translating it yields CASSYSNRAQGGYTF.

CDR3 in DNA: TGTGCCAGTAGTATTAACTACAATGAGCAGTTCTTC. Translating it yields CASSINYNEQFF. The V and J genes are TRBV19 and TRBJ2-1; D not certain. This CDR3 contains 12 residues. V gave up 3 bases and J gave up 3 bases, with 3 bases separating them. Germline V CDR1 and CDR2: LNHDA, SQIVND (reference sequence).

This clone was observed a few times. V is TRBV9 and J is TRBJ1-1; TRBD1 matches 9 bases. The CDR3 has 14 residues. The V and J ends lost 1 base and 5 bases, in that order; junction bases with no gene match: 3. CDR1 and CDR2 (germline): SGDLS, YYNGEE. The CDR3 is CASSVWGQGTEAFF. The CDR3 bases are TGTGCCAGCAGCGTATGGGGACAGGGTACTGAAGCTTTCTTT.

The chain uses TRBV19 and TRBJ1-5; 7 bases map to TRBD1. From germline, CDR1 is LNHDA and CDR2 SQIVND (reference sequence). V shed 0 bases and J 11 bases; nucleotides not matched to a gene: 7. The CDR3 is 14 residues long. The CDR3 is CASSIEAGGRTQHF. CDR3 DNA sequence: TGTGCCAGTAGTATAGAGGCAGGGGGACGGACCCAGCATTTT. The whole variable domain, filled in from reference TRBV19 and TRBJ1-5, reads DGGITQSPKYLFRKEGQNVTLSCEQNLNHDAMYWYRQDPGQGLRLIYYSQIVNDFQKGDIAEGYSVSREKKESFPLTVTSAQKNPTAFYLCASSIEAGGRTQHFGDGTRLSIL.

This clone was seen once. CDR3: CAWSKGEGQPQHF. CDR3 in DNA: TGTGCCTGGAGTAAGGGGGAAGGTCAGCCCCAGCATTTT. This chain links TRBV30 with TRBJ1-5, with D perhaps matching TRBD1 (6 bases). Germline CDR1 GTSNPN, CDR2 SVGIG (reference sequence). Trimming pared 2 bases from V and 6 bases from J, leaving 11 bases between. CDR3 length: 13 residues. Full variable domain (rest looked up from reference TRBV30 and TRBJ1-5): SQTIHQWPATLVQPVGSPLSLECTVEGTSNPNLYWYRQAAGRGLQLLFYSVGIGQISSEVPQNLSASRPQDRQFILSSKKLLLSDSGFYLCAWSKGEGQPQHFGDGTRLSIL.

The chain joins TRBV28 to TRBJ2-4, with a possible D match to TRBD2 (6 bases). This CDR3 contains 13 residues. The V end was cut by 3 bases, the J end by 7 bases, with 10 bases between. Germline loops: CDR1 MDHEN, CDR2 SYDVKM. This CDR3 is CASSFADYNIQYF. The CDR3 bases are TGTGCCAGCAGTTTCGCGGACTACAACATTCAGTACTTC. The full variable domain, rest sourced from reference TRBV28 and TRBJ2-4, is DVKVTQSSRYLVKRTGEKVFLECVQDMDHENMFWYRQDPGLGLRLIYFSYDVKMKEKGDIPEGYSVSREKKERFSLILESASTNQTSMYLCASSFADYNIQYFGAGTRLSVL.

This chain links TRBV15 with TRBJ2-7, with a weak D call TRBD2 (5 bases). The CDR3 contains 16 residues. Germline loops: CDR1 LNHNV, CDR2 YYDKDF (reference sequence). Trimming pared 1 base from V and 7 bases from J, leaving 20 bases between. As DNA, the CDR3 is TGTGCCACCAGCAGAGCAGACTACGCGGCGTCGTGGGAGCAGTACTTC. It is translated as CATSRADYAASWEQYF.

The rearrangement links TRBV4-2 to TRBJ2-7, with no clear D. Per the germline V gene, CDR1 is LGHNA and CDR2 is YNFKEQ. V gave up 0 bases and J gave up 6 bases, with 15 bases separating them. The length of the CDR3 is 15 residues. CDR3 bases: TGTGCCAGCAGCCAAGATCTACGAGGTAATCCCGAGCAGTACTTC. This encodes CASSQDLRGNPEQYF.

The chain links TRBV7-9 to TRBJ2-7; 9 positions agree with TRBD2. Trimming took 5 bases from V and 3 from J; bases not matched to a gene: 11. The germline CDR1 and CDR2 sequences are SEHNR and FQNEAQ (reference sequence). The CDR3 extends over 16 amino acids. CDR3 loop: CASSQTWASGIYEQYF. The CDR3 DNA sequence: TGTGCCAGCAGCCAAACCTGGGCTAGCGGGATCTACGAGCAGTACTTC.

This clone was seen once. This chain joins TRBV4-2 and TRBJ2-5; D gene uncertain. Trimming left V 0 bases short and J 5 bases short, with 7 bases between. This CDR3 comprises 13 residues. Germline loops: CDR1 LGHNA, CDR2 YNFKEQ. The CDR3 DNA reads TGTGCCAGCAGCCAAGAGGTAGAGGAGACCCAGTACTTC. Translation gives CASSQEVEETQYF.

A single count supports this clone. The rearrangement joins TRBV7-8 to TRBJ2-7; 7 bases are shared with TRBD1. CDR1 and CDR2 from the germline V gene are SGHVS and FQNEAQ. With V trimmed by 5 bases and J by 7 bases, 5 bases remained unmatched. The CDR3 has 12 residues. The CDR3, as DNA: TGTGCCAGCAGCCGCTCGGACAGGGAGCAGTACTTC. Its translation is CASSRSDREQYF.

The CDR3 sequence: CAISESEQGGETQYF. CDR3 sequence (DNA): TGTGCCATCAGTGAATCGGAACAGGGGGGGGAGACCCAGTACTTC. The chain links TRBV10-3 to TRBJ2-5; a weak D match, TRBD1 (8 bases). Germline-derived CDR1 and CDR2 are ENHRY and SYGVKD. This CDR3 is built from 15 residues. The V end lost 3 bases, the J end lost 5 bases, and 16 bases lay between the germline ends.

V gene TRBV10-2 combines with J gene TRBJ2-3, with D possibly being TRBD2 (5 bases). The ends were cut back, 0 bases at V and 0 bases at J, with 19 bases in the middle. Germline lookup yields CDR1 WSHSY and CDR2 SAAADI. This CDR3 spans 19 amino acids. The DNA for the CDR3 is TGCGCCAGCAGTGAGTCGACAAGGCTAAGTAGCGCCAGCACAGATACGCAGTATTTT. Its translation: CASSESTRLSSASTDTQYF.

CDR3 in amino acids: CASSLVVPGKEKLFF. In nucleotides, the CDR3 is TGTGCCAGCAGTCTTGTCGTCCCAGGGAAGGAAAAACTGTTTTTT. The J gene is TRBJ1-4, the V gene TRBV16, with a possible D match to TRBD1 (5 bases). This CDR3 is 15 amino acids long. Germline V CDR1 and CDR2: KGHSY, FQNENV. The V and J ends lost 6 bases and 8 bases respectively, with 19 bases between them.

V usage is TRBV10-3 and J usage is TRBJ2-3; 9 nucleotides align to TRBD2. Germline-derived CDR1 and CDR2 are ENHRY and SYGVKD. J was trimmed by 0 bases and V by 6 bases; bases with no gene match: 4. CDR3 length equals 15 residues. Here the CDR3 DNA reads TGTGCCATCAGGTCTACTAGCGGGAGCACAGATACGCAGTATTTT. Translating gives CAIRSTSGSTDTQYF.